The clone carrying this TCR beta chain was picked up one time. This sample was included in a study of blood T cell repertoires in COVID-19. Turning to the study itself: Acute-phase and convalescent COVID-19 samples originated in the United States, Italy and Spain. Nucleic acid was either cDNA or gDNA, and it came from T cells, B-cell-depleted T cells, or PBMCs.

Germline CDR1 and CDR2: KGHSH and LQKENI. This CDR3 has 17 residues. The ends lost 3 bases at V and 0 bases at J; junction bases unmatched: 10. Per the original methods: Amplified reference gene primers provided the basis for estimating nucleated cell counts. The table came from immunoSEQ multiplex PCR; TCRdb's copy has only in-frame clones and leaves some out. The DNA gave D and trimming, while V, J and clone size come from that table. The data contain about 140,000 clones, about 82% of them singletons. This clonotype was sampled from a man in his forties or fifties with acute or convalescent COVID-19. The chain is built from TRBV18 and TRBJ1-2; TRBD1 agrees at 7 bases. The sample comprised peripheral blood. The CDR3 DNA is TGTGCCAGCTCACCGGGGACAGCACGAAACTCTAACTATGGCTACACCTTC. Protein: CASSPGTARNSNYGYTF. Supplemented by reference TRBV18 and TRBJ1-2, the full variable domain reads NAGVMQNPRHLVRRRGQEARLRCSPMKGHSHVYWYRQLPEEGLKFMVYLQKENIIDESGMPKERFSAEFPKEGPSILRIQQVVRGDSAAYFCASSPGTARNSNYGYTFGSGTRLTVV.